These T cell receptor beta chains were read from a single sample in a study of naive and memory T cell subsets. Each CDR3 protein gets one entry after TCRdb re-called the 5' RACE reads with MiXCR. In the table there are roughly 56,000 distinct CDR3 sequences, approximately 7.2% of which are singletons. The source is a male donor in good health. Both conserved end residues are part of each CDR3. The order of the fields is V gene, D gene, J gene, clone size, CDR3 DNA, CDR3 protein. A D gene is named only where the DNA matches it firmly. A clone size is listed for some rows: how often the clone was seen (once, few, many), or a class if it is expanded.

TRBV29-1	TRBD1	TRBJ2-1	many	TGCAGCGTTAAATTCATAGACAGGGATAGGACGGTTGAGCAGTTCTTC	CSVKFIDRDRTVEQFF
TRBV7-8	-	TRBJ1-2	many	TGTGCCAGCAGCTGGGCGCAATTGCAGGGGAGCAACTATGGCTACACCTTC	CASSWAQLQGSNYGYTF
TRBV25-1	-	TRBJ2-1	few	TGTGCCAGCAGTGCCTATACCAATGAGCAGTTCTTC	CASSAYTNEQFF
TRBV1	-	TRBJ2-1	few	TGCGCCAGCAGCCAAGGCCCCTTAGCGGGAGGGCCGGGCAATGAGCAGTTCTTC	CASSQGPLAGGPGNEQFF
TRBV19	-	TRBJ2-7	few	TGTGCCAGTAGGGAAGCCACAAGTCTCAACGAGCAGTACTTC	CASREATSLNEQYF
TRBV14	TRBD2	TRBJ2-1	many	TGTGCCAGCAGCCACGGACTAGCGGGATTTCCGTCTTACAATGAGCAGTTCTTC	CASSHGLAGFPSYNEQFF
TRBV5-4	TRBD1	TRBJ2-2	-	TGTGCCAGCAGCTTTCCGGACAGGGCCGGGGAGCTGTTTTTT	CASSFPDRAGELFF
TRBV10-3	-	TRBJ2-7	few	TGTGCCATCAGTCTGGACCCCACGTACGAGCAGTACTTC	CAISLDPTYEQYF
TRBV6-6	-	TRBJ2-2	many	TGTGCCAGCAGAGCCGGGGAGCTGTTTTTT	CASRAGELFF
TRBV2	-	TRBJ2-1	-	TGTGCCAGCAGTGATCGGGGGAGACAGGGCGCCTACAATGAGCAGTTCTTC	CASSDRGRQGAYNEQFF
TRBV6-5	-	TRBJ2-3	few	TGTGCCAGCAGTTACTCTCCCGGGGGAACCACAGATACGCAGTATTTT	CASSYSPGGTTDTQYF
TRBV10-2	-	TRBJ1-5	-	TGCGCCAGCAGACAGGACTATAGCAATCAGCCCCAGCATTTT	CASRQDYSNQPQHF
TRBV7-9	-	TRBJ2-1	-	TGTGCCAGCAGCCAAGGGAGGAGCTCCTACAATGAGCAGTTCTTC	CASSQGRSSYNEQFF
TRBV2	-	TRBJ1-6	few	TGTGCCAGCAGCGTGGGTCCCGGGAATTCACCCCTCCACTTT	CASSVGPGNSPLHF
TRBV7-8	TRBD1	TRBJ1-1	many	TGTGCCAGCAGCTTCATAACCTGGGACAGGGTAACGATGAACACTGAAGCTTTCTTT	CASSFITWDRVTMNTEAFF
TRBV6-5	-	TRBJ2-7	few	TGTGCCAGCAGTTACTCGTATGAGGAGGCGTACGAGCAGTACTTC	CASSYSYEEAYEQYF
TRBV7-2	-	TRBJ1-1	many	TGTGCCAGCAGCCCTCTCAGGGTAAGCGGTGAAGCTTTCTTT	CASSPLRVSGEAFF
TRBV29-1	TRBD2	TRBJ2-1	many	TGCAGCGCCGGGACTAGCGGCTACAATGAGCAGTTCTTC	CSAGTSGYNEQFF
TRBV5-1	-	TRBJ2-7	many	TGCGCCAGCAGCTTGGTTGGCCCTTCGGAGGCAGGGTCCTACGAGCAGTACTTC	CASSLVGPSEAGSYEQYF
TRBV11-2	-	TRBJ2-3	many	TGTGCCAGCAGCCCCCTGGGCCAGGGGTTAGAAGATACGCAGTATTTT	CASSPLGQGLEDTQYF